These 31 T cell receptor beta chains came from one sample sequenced in a study of blood T cell repertoires in COVID-19. Generated by immunoSEQ multiplex PCR, the TCRdb table keeps only in-frame clones and is missing some. The data show 130,000 to 150,000 clones, about 85% seen once. Sequenced material: peripheral blood. All receptors come from a human donor with acute or convalescent COVID-19. The donor label of this sample is uncertain.

The chain uses TRBV20-1 and TRBJ1-1; D may be TRBD1 (6 bases). V was clipped by 5 bases and J by 7 bases, with 11 bases between them. The germline gives CDR1 DFQATT, CDR2 SNEGSKA (reference sequence). The CDR3 spans 11 residues. Written as DNA, the CDR3 is TGCAGTGCTCTAACAGGGATTGAAGCTTTCTTT. This encodes CSALTGIEAFF.

The chain combines TRBV27 with TRBJ2-1; possible D gene TRBD2, 6 bases. The V end was cut by 6 bases, the J end by 8 bases, with 20 bases between. Germline V gene sequence: CDR1 MNHEY, CDR2 SMNVEV (reference sequence). CDR3 length: 15 amino acids. DNA of the CDR3: TGTGCCAGCAGAGAGACCGGGACTCTTAAGGATGAGCAGTTCTTC. Translating it yields CASRETGTLKDEQFF.

J is TRBJ2-6 and V is TRBV10-3; 7 positions match TRBD1. The germline gives CDR1 ENHRY, CDR2 SYGVKD. J was trimmed by 3 bases and V by 3 bases; bases with no gene match: 2. This CDR3 comprises 15 residues. CDR3 DNA: TGTGCCATCAGTGAAGGGGGCCATGGGGCCAACGTCCTGACTTTC. This gives the protein CAISEGGHGANVLTF.

The V and J genes are TRBV28 and TRBJ1-5, with D possibly TRBD1 on 5 matching bases. V was cut by 4 bases and J by 4 bases, with 8 bases left in between. Germline V gives CDR1 MDHEN, CDR2 SYDVKM. The CDR3 sequence is 13 residues long. The CDR3 DNA reads as TGTGCCAGCAGTTACGACAGAAATCAGCCCCAGCATTTT. Translated, it gives CASSYDRNQPQHF.

The V gene is TRBV6-5, the J gene TRBJ2-3; D gene uncertain. The V and J ends lost 7 bases and 6 bases respectively, with 11 bases between them. The CDR3 consists of 12 residues. CDR1 MNHEY and CDR2 SVGAGI come from the germline V gene. The CDR3: CASISPSDTQYF. The CDR3 DNA is TGTGCCAGCATTTCCCCCTCCGATACGCAGTATTTT.

The chain combines TRBV6-5 with TRBJ1-4; possibly TRBD1 for D (6 bases). CDR1 and CDR2 (germline): MNHEY, SVGAGI. V shed 5 bases and J shed 6 bases, with 16 bases lying between them. The CDR3 spans 15 residues. CDR3 sequence (DNA): TGTGCCAGCAGTCTCCGACAGGCTTACCATGAAAAACTGTTTTTT. The encoded protein is CASSLRQAYHEKLFF.

V usage is TRBV19 and J usage is TRBJ1-1; 8 bases match TRBD1. Germline values: CDR1 LNHDA, CDR2 SQIVND (reference sequence). The CDR3 covers 16 residues. V was pared by 5 bases and J by 4 bases, with 12 bases of the junction left unmatched. The CDR3 coding sequence is TGTGCCAGTAGTCCAATGACGGGACAGGTACTCACTGAAGCTTTCTTT. Its protein product is CASSPMTGQVLTEAFF.

The chain links TRBV20-1 to TRBJ2-5, with 9 bases lining up with TRBD1. The length of the CDR3 is 11 residues. V was pared by 1 base and J by 13 bases, with 4 bases of the junction left unmatched. Germline CDR1 DFQATT, CDR2 SNEGSKA (reference sequence). The CDR3 region is CSARVGDRAYF. As DNA, the CDR3 is TGCAGTGCTAGAGTCGGGGACAGGGCGTACTTC.

V and J are TRBV2 and TRBJ2-3; the match to TRBD2 covers 9 bases. The CDR3 has 15 amino acids. Germline CDR1 and CDR2: SNHLY and FYNNEI. With V trimmed by 6 bases and J by 4 bases, 8 bases remained unmatched. CDR3 residues: CASRLFSGGADTQYF. The CDR3 DNA reads TGTGCCAGCAGGCTTTTTAGCGGGGGAGCAGATACGCAGTATTTT.

This sequence joins TRBV7-9 and TRBJ1-5, with D hard to call. CDR3 length: 15 residues. V shed 2 bases and J shed 3 bases, with 11 bases lying between them. Germline V gene data show CDR1 as SEHNR and CDR2 as FQNEAQ (reference sequence). CDR3 bases: TGTGCCAGCAGCTTATCCGGGGTCCCCAATCAGCCCCAGCATTTT. Its protein product is CASSLSGVPNQPQHF.

This clone was observed a single time. Just one base apart from a much larger clone, this may be a read error. J is TRBJ2-7 and V is TRBV2; 7 nucleotides line up with TRBD1. After removal of 5 bases from V and 0 bases from J, the junction contained 1 base not matched to a gene. Germline V CDR1 and CDR2: SNHLY, FYNNEI. This CDR3 spans 13 amino acids. CDR3 amino acids: CASSRDSSYEQYF. The CDR3 DNA reads TGTGCCAGCAGTAGGGACAGCTCCTACGAGCAGTACTTC.

V and J are TRBV7-3 and TRBJ2-1, with 8 bases that match TRBD2. This CDR3 has 16 residues. Germline trimming cut 4 bases from V and 2 bases from J; bases unmatched to any gene: 7. Germline V gives CDR1 SGHTA, CDR2 FQGTGA. The CDR3 is CASSSRGGGPYNEQFF. The CDR3 DNA sequence: TGTGCCAGCAGCTCTAGGGGCGGGGGGCCCTACAATGAGCAGTTCTTC.

The chain carries TRBV7-2 and TRBJ2-7; 11 nucleotides match TRBD2. Germline V gene lookup returns CDR1 SGHTA and CDR2 FQGNSA. The CDR3 covers 12 residues. This CDR3 reads CASSRPGLAVNV. The CDR3 DNA reads as TGTGCCAGCAGCCGACCGGGACTAGCGGTGAACGTC.

This clone was seen a handful of times. The V call is TRBV7-2, the J call TRBJ1-1; weak D call: TRBD1 (5 bases). The V gene lost 6 bases and the J gene lost 1 base, with 9 bases spanning the gap. Germline V CDR1 and CDR2: SGHTA, FQGNSA. This CDR3 has 13 amino acids. This CDR3 is CASRFGQNTEAFF. CDR3 sequence (DNA): TGTGCCAGCAGATTCGGACAGAACACTGAAGCTTTCTTT.

This chain uses TRBV6-2 or TRBV6-3 with TRBJ2-1, with 10 bases fitting TRBD1. The CDR3 is 17 residues long. Germline CDR1 MNHEY, CDR2 SVGEGT. Trimming took 5 bases from V and 4 from J; bases not matched to a gene: 11. This CDR3 is CASSLITGTGVYNEQFF. CDR3 sequence (DNA): TGTGCCAGCAGTCTCATAACCGGGACAGGGGTATACAATGAGCAGTTCTTC.

This clone has just a few counts. The rearrangement links TRBV19 to TRBJ1-5; 7 positions match TRBD1. This CDR3 has 13 amino acids. V gave up 10 bases and J gave up 5 bases; unmatched junction bases: 8. Per the germline V gene, CDR1 is LNHDA and CDR2 is SQIVND (reference sequence). This chain's CDR3 is CATQQGLDQPQHF. The CDR3 DNA is TGTGCCACCCAACAGGGGCTGGATCAGCCCCAGCATTTT.

The chain carries TRBV10-3 and TRBJ2-5, with 7 bases matching TRBD2. Unmatched junction bases numbered 10, after V lost 10 bases and J lost 5 bases. From germline, CDR1 is ENHRY and CDR2 SYGVKD. This CDR3 region has 13 residues. Here the CDR3 reads CATHPAGGETQYF. The CDR3 DNA is TGTGCCACCCATCCTGCCGGGGGGGAGACCCAGTACTTC.

The CDR3 sequence is CASSLGFTGTVTDTQYF. CDR3 coding DNA: TGTGCCAGCAGCTTGGGGTTTACCGGGACAGTGACAGATACGCAGTATTTT. This chain joins TRBV5-5 and TRBJ2-3; TRBD1 aligns across 7 bases. The CDR3 is 17 amino acids. Trimming took 0 bases from V and 3 from J; bases not matched to a gene: 10. Germline loops: CDR1 SGHKS, CDR2 YYEKEE (reference sequence).

The chain combines TRBV14 with TRBJ2-1; D may be TRBD1 (6 bases). Germline CDR1 and CDR2: SGHDN and FVKESK. V was shortened by 5 bases and J by 10 bases, with 15 bases between the two germline ends. This CDR3 has 13 amino acids. CDR3: CASSSWSQGEQFF. In DNA form, the CDR3 reads TGTGCCAGCAGCTCTTGGAGCCAGGGGGAGCAGTTCTTC.

This rearrangement joins TRBV5-5 to TRBJ2-1, with TRBD1 as a possible D gene (6 bases). The CDR3 has 14 amino acids. Germline lookup yields CDR1 SGHKS and CDR2 YYEKEE (reference sequence). The V and J ends lost 4 bases and 3 bases respectively, with 11 bases between them. The CDR3 loop is CASSQGQIYNEQFF. CDR3 DNA: TGTGCCAGCAGCCAAGGACAGATCTACAATGAGCAGTTCTTC. Using reference TRBV5-5 and TRBJ2-1 for the parts outside the CDR3, the full variable domain is DAGVTQSPTHLIKTRGQQVTLRCSPISGHKSVSWYQQVLGQGPQFIFQYYEKEERGRGNFPDRFSARQFPNYSSELNVNALLLGDSALYLCASSQGQIYNEQFFGPGTRLTVL.

The chain carries TRBV5-1 and TRBJ2-1; the D gene is possibly TRBD2 (6 bases). This CDR3 contains 14 residues. Germline V lookup: CDR1 SGHRS, CDR2 YFSETQ. V was trimmed by 3 bases and J by 6 bases, leaving 13 bases between them. The CDR3 DNA sequence: TGCGCCAGCAGCTGGGGGGACCGCTTCAATGAGCAGTTCTTC. It codes for CASSWGDRFNEQFF.

V is TRBV5-1 and J is TRBJ1-2; no reliable D call. The CDR3 is 14 amino acids. V lost 0 bases and J 7 bases, leaving 13 bases between the germline ends. Germline V CDR1 and CDR2: SGHRS, YFSETQ. The CDR3 region has the DNA TGCGCCAGCAGCTTGGCCCGCTCGGAGGGTGGCTACACCTTC. It codes for CASSLARSEGGYTF.

The chain uses TRBV7-8 and TRBJ2-1; a weak D match, TRBD2 (7 bases). Germline CDR1 reads SGHVS; CDR2 reads FQNEAQ. This CDR3 comprises 19 residues. Between the trimmed V and J ends, which lost 1 base and 7 bases, there was a span of 26 bases. CDR3: CASSLGGGLGLESWNEQFF. The CDR3 DNA sequence: TGTGCCAGCAGCTTAGGTGGGGGCTTAGGACTAGAGTCGTGGAATGAGCAGTTCTTC.

The J gene is TRBJ1-6, the V gene TRBV27, with TRBD1 matching over 9 bases. The J segment lost 9 bases and the V segment lost 1 base, leaving 7 bases of the junction unmatched. Germline loops: CDR1 MNHEY, CDR2 SMNVEV (reference sequence). The CDR3 sequence is 16 residues long. CDR3 bases: TGTGCCAGCAGTTTATGGGCCCGGGACAGGGTTTCACCCCTCCACTTT. Protein sequence: CASSLWARDRVSPLHF.

In regard to this clone: At one end, the junction sequence differs from germline, possibly due to a read error. This chain connects TRBV28 to TRBJ1-2; D is perhaps TRBD1 (5 bases). Germline V lookup: CDR1 MDHEN, CDR2 SYDVKM. CDR3 length: 16 amino acids. For the CDR3, the DNA is TGTGCCAGCCGTTTGGACACTATTCCTCTTAACTATGGCTACACCTTC. It yields the protein CASRLDTIPLNYGYTF.

The V gene is TRBV4-2, the J gene TRBJ1-3; D remains ambiguous. CDR1 and CDR2 (germline): LGHNA, YNFKEQ. CDR3 length: 15 residues. V was trimmed by 0 bases and J by 2 bases, leaving 8 bases between them. CDR3 nucleotide sequence: TGTGCCAGCAGCCAAGATCGCGGAGCTGGAAACACCATATATTTT. It translates to CASSQDRGAGNTIYF.

This clone turned up a few times. The rearrangement joins TRBV25-1 to TRBJ2-2; 7 bases are shared with TRBD1. Trimming took 6 bases from V and 3 from J; bases not matched to a gene: 4. The CDR3 runs to 14 residues. Germline values: CDR1 MGHDK, CDR2 SYGVNS. Written as DNA, the CDR3 is TGTGCCAGCAGGACAGGGCGCGACACCGGGGAGCTGTTTTTT. Its translation is CASRTGRDTGELFF.

The rearrangement joins TRBV19 to TRBJ1-5; weak D call: TRBD1 (6 bases). The CDR3 totals 17 residues. V lost 2 bases to trimming and J lost 0 bases, with 14 bases between them. Germline V gene sequence: CDR1 LNHDA, CDR2 SQIVND (reference sequence). CDR3 protein: CASSIPGQLYSNQPQHF. CDR3 DNA sequence: TGTGCCAGTAGTATACCAGGACAGCTATATAGCAATCAGCCCCAGCATTTT.

The genes are TRBV5-4 and TRBJ1-4; D is ambiguous. The CDR3 contains 15 residues. CDR1 is SGHNT and CDR2 is YYREEE in the germline V gene (reference sequence). The germline V and J ends were trimmed by 2 bases and 5 bases, with 13 bases remaining between them. The CDR3 coding sequence is TGTGCCAGCAGCTTTGGTGGCAGAAAGAATGAAAAACTGTTTTTT. Its protein product is CASSFGGRKNEKLFF.

The chain joins TRBV18 to TRBJ1-1; unclear D gene. V was clipped by 1 base and J by 1 base, with 16 bases between them. The CDR3 consists of 17 residues. Germline V gene lookup returns CDR1 KGHSH and CDR2 LQKENI. CDR3 region: CASSPRGLGEGNTEAFF. As DNA, the CDR3 is TGTGCCAGCTCACCACGGGGTCTCGGGGAGGGGAACACTGAAGCTTTCTTT.

This rearrangement joins TRBV7-2 to TRBJ1-4, with TRBD1 identical over 8 bases. Trimming took 5 bases from V and 4 from J; bases not matched to a gene: 3. The germline V gene has CDR1 SGHTA and CDR2 FQGNSA. CDR3 size: 14 residues. The CDR3 protein is CASSRTGFNEKLFF. The CDR3 DNA follows: TGTGCCAGCAGCAGGACAGGGTTTAATGAAAAACTGTTTTTT.